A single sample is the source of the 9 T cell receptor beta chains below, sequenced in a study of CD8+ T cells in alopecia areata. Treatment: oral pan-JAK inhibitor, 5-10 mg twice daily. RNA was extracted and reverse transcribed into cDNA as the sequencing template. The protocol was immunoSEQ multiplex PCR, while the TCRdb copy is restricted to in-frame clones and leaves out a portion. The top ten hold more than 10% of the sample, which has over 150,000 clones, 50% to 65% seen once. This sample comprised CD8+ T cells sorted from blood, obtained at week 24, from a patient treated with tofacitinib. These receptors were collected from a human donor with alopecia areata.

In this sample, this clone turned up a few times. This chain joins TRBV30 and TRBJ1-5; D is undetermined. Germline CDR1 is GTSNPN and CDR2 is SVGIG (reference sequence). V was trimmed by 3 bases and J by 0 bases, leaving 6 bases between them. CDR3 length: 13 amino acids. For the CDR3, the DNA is TGTGCCTGGAGCTGGGATAGCAATCAGCCCCAGCATTTT. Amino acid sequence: CAWSWDSNQPQHF.

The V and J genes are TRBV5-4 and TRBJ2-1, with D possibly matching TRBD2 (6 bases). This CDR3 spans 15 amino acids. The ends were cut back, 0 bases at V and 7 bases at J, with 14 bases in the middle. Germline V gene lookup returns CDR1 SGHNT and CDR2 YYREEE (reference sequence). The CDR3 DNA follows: TGTGCCAGCAGCTTGGGGCGGGACCCGCGGAATGAGCAGTTCTTC. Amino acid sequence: CASSLGRDPRNEQFF.

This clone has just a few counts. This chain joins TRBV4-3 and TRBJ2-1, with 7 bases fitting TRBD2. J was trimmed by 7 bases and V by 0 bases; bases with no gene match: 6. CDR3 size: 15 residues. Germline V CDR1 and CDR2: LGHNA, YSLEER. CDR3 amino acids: CASSQDRSGVNEQFF. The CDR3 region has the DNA TGCGCCAGCAGCCAAGATAGAAGCGGGGTGAATGAGCAGTTCTTC.

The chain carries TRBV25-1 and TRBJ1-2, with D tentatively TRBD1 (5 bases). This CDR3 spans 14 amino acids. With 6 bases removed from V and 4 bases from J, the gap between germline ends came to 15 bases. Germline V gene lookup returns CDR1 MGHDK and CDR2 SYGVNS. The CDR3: CASSALGTTYGYTF. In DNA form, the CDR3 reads TGTGCCAGCAGCGCCTTGGGGACGACCTATGGCTACACCTTC.

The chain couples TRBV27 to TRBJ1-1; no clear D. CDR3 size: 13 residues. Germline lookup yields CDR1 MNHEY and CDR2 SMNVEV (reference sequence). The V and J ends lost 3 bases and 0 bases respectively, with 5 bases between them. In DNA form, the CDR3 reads TGTGCCAGCAGTTTGGTAATGAACACTGAAGCTTTCTTT. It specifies CASSLVMNTEAFF.

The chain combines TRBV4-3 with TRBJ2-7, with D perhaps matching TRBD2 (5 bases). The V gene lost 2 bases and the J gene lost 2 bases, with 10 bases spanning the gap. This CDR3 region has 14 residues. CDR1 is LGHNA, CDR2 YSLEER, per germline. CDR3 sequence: CASSQRTGTYEQYF. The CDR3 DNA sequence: TGCGCCAGCAGCCAACGCACGGGGACCTACGAGCAGTACTTC.

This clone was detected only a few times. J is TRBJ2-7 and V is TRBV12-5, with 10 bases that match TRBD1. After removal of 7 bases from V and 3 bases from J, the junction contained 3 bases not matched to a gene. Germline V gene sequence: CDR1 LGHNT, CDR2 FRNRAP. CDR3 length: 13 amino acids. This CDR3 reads CASVGTGVYEQYF. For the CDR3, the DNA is TGTGCTAGTGTTGGGACAGGGGTCTACGAGCAGTACTTC.

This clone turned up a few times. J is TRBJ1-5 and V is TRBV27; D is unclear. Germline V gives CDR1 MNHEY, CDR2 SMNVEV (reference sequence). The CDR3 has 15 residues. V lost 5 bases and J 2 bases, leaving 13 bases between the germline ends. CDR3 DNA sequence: TGTGCCAGCAGTGACTCGGAGTCGGGCAATCAGCCCCAGCATTTT. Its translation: CASSDSESGNQPQHF.

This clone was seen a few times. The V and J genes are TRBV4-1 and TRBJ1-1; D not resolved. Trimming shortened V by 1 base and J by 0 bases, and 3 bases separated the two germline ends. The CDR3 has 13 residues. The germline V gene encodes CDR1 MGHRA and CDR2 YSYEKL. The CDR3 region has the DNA TGCGCCAGCAGCCAAGTAATGAACACTGAAGCTTTCTTT. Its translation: CASSQVMNTEAFF.